A single sample is the source of the 32 T cell receptor beta chains below, sequenced in a study of blood T cells in healthy people across ages. Sample-barcoded 5' priming and a J-beta primer mix drove a second PCR of about 6 to 12 cycles. Each CDR3 protein gets one entry after TCRdb re-called the 5' RACE reads with MiXCR. The sample lists 1,500,000 or so distinct CDR3 sequences, about 45% occurring once. Specimen: blood. The receptor source for this set is a woman aged 18-29 years in good health.

This clonotype was picked up a small number of times. V usage is TRBV7-2 and J usage is TRBJ1-6, with D perhaps TRBD1 (5 bases). V was cut by 4 bases and J by 10 bases, with 20 bases left in between. The CDR3 is 16 amino acids. Per the germline V gene, CDR1 is SGHTA and CDR2 is FQGNSA. CDR3 protein: CASSSRVGVAGSPLHF. The CDR3 DNA reads as TGTGCCAGCAGCTCCCGGGTCGGGGTTGCAGGGTCACCCCTCCACTTT.

The chain combines TRBV2 with TRBJ2-7; no clear D. Germline assignment: CDR1 SNHLY and CDR2 FYNNEI. The CDR3 extends over 12 amino acids. Trimming left V 9 bases short and J 2 bases short, with 11 bases between. CDR3 nucleotide sequence: TGTGCCAGTACCGGGTTACCCTACGAGCAGTACTTC. Protein sequence: CASTGLPYEQYF. Complete variable domain (other parts from reference TRBV2 and TRBJ2-7): EPEVTQTPSHQVTQMGQEVILRCVPISNHLYFYWYRQILGQKVEFLVSFYNNEISEKSEIFDDQFSVERPDGSNFTLKIRSTKLEDSAMYFCASTGLPYEQYFGPGTRLTVT.

V is TRBV20-1 and J is TRBJ2-1; 12 bases fit TRBD2. The germline gives CDR1 DFQATT, CDR2 SNEGSKA (reference sequence). The CDR3 is made up of 15 amino acids. The V segment lost 6 bases and the J segment 7 bases; nucleotides outside the gene matches: 10. The CDR3 DNA reads TGCAGTGCCCCGACTAGCGGGGGCCACAGAAATGAGCAGTTCTTC. Translated: CSAPTSGGHRNEQFF.

The CDR3 loop is CASSLRGRGDTQYF. For the CDR3, the DNA is TGTGCCAGCAGCTTAAGGGGGCGGGGAGATACGCAGTATTTT. The chain carries TRBV11-1 and TRBJ2-3; a weak D match, TRBD1 (7 bases). Germline CDR1 reads SGHAT; CDR2 reads FQDESV (reference sequence). This CDR3 is built from 14 residues. V dropped 2 bases and J dropped 5 bases, with 11 bases sitting between them.

About this clonotype itself: This could be a read error, since a much larger clone is one nucleotide away. The V call is TRBV6-2 or TRBV6-3, the J call TRBJ2-1, with D tentatively TRBD1 (6 bases). The V and J ends lost 5 bases and 6 bases respectively, with 23 bases between them. The CDR3 extends over 17 amino acids. Germline V gives CDR1 MNHEY, CDR2 SVGEGT. CDR3 sequence reads: CASSPPGTGRYINEQFF. CDR3 bases: TGTGCCAGCAGTCCCCCTGGAACAGGGCGGTACATCAATGAGCAGTTCTTC.

This clonotype was observed a handful of times. The CDR3 is CASSYAGLAGSTDTQYF. The CDR3 coding sequence is TGTGCCAGCAGTTACGCGGGACTAGCGGGGTCCACAGATACGCAGTATTTT. This chain links TRBV6-5 with TRBJ2-3; 13 nucleotides line up with TRBD2. CDR1 MNHEY and CDR2 SVGAGI come from the germline V gene. The length of the CDR3 is 17 residues. V shed 2 bases and J 2 bases; nucleotides not matched to a gene: 4.

The V call is TRBV13, the J call TRBJ2-7; D is undetermined. The J call may be faulty, since TRBJ2-5 better matches the DNA end. Per germline, CDR1 PRHDT and CDR2 FYEKMQ (reference sequence). The CDR3 is 13 amino acids. The CDR3 DNA is TGTGCCAGCAGCGGAAGTCCCAAAGAGACCCAGTACTTC. Encoded protein: CASSGSPKETQYF.

In this sample, this clonotype turned up a few times. The CDR3 sequence is CASSQERWAYEQYF. CDR3 sequence (DNA): TGCGCCAGCAGCCAAGAAAGGTGGGCCTACGAGCAGTACTTC. V is TRBV4-1 and J is TRBJ2-7; D remains ambiguous. Per the germline V gene, CDR1 is MGHRA and CDR2 is YSYEKL. V lost 0 bases, J lost 2 bases, and 8 bases lay in between. The CDR3 loop spans 14 amino acids.

V usage is TRBV11-2 and J usage is TRBJ2-2; possibly TRBD2 for D (5 bases). The CDR3 totals 14 residues. Trimming pared 3 bases from V and 6 bases from J, leaving 11 bases between. CDR1 is SGHAT and CDR2 is FQNNGV in the germline V gene. The CDR3 bases are TGTGCCAGCAGCTTTTCAACGCGGGCCGGGGAGCTGTTTTTT. Translating gives CASSFSTRAGELFF.

The chain is built from TRBV20-1 and TRBJ2-3, with 15 bases identical to TRBD2. CDR3 length: 15 amino acids. The germline gives CDR1 DFQATT, CDR2 SNEGSKA (reference sequence). V trimming: 3 bases; J trimming: 7 bases; junction bases outside the gene matches: 5. The CDR3 spells CSASGLAGGPYTQYF. CDR3 DNA: TGCAGTGCTAGCGGACTAGCGGGGGGGCCGTATACGCAGTATTTT.

This clonotype was seen just once. V and J are TRBV11-2 and TRBJ2-1, with D perhaps being TRBD1 or TRBD2 (6 bases each). There are 16 residues in the CDR3. Per germline, CDR1 SGHAT and CDR2 FQNNGV. The V end was cut by 0 bases, the J end by 6 bases, with 15 bases between. The CDR3 DNA is TGTGCCAGCAGCTTAGATTTGTTGGGGGGCCGCAATGAGCAGTTCTTC. Its translation is CASSLDLLGGRNEQFF.

This rearrangement joins TRBV20-1 to TRBJ2-2; D is uncertain. The CDR3 is 13 amino acids. V was pared by 3 bases and J by 2 bases, with 7 bases between. Germline V gene lookup returns CDR1 DFQATT and CDR2 SNEGSKA (reference sequence). CDR3 loop: CSARTFNTGELFF. In DNA form, the CDR3 reads TGCAGTGCTAGGACTTTTAACACCGGGGAGCTGTTTTTT.

The chain links TRBV3-1 to TRBJ2-7, with a tentative D call TRBD1 (6 bases). The CDR3 has 15 residues. Looked up from germline, CDR1 is LGHDT and CDR2 is YNNKEL (reference sequence). V was trimmed by 3 bases and J by 2 bases, leaving 14 bases between them. CDR3 bases: TGTGCCAGCAGCCACTCCCAGGCAGGGGCCTACGAGCAGTACTTC. This codes for CASSHSQAGAYEQYF.

This clonotype turned up a few times. The genes are TRBV6-4 and TRBJ2-7; TRBD2 aligns across 10 bases. The CDR3 covers 15 residues. The germline gives CDR1 MRHNA, CDR2 SNTAGT. The V gene end was trimmed by 2 bases and the J gene end by 7 bases; junction bases not matched to a gene: 8. CDR3 sequence: CASSDGLAGDKEQYF. CDR3 DNA: TGTGCCAGCAGTGACGGCCTAGCGGGAGATAAGGAGCAGTACTTC.

The chain links TRBV7-2 to TRBJ2-7; a possible D gene is TRBD2 (6 bases). Germline V CDR1 and CDR2: SGHTA, FQGNSA. This CDR3 has 13 residues. V was clipped by 5 bases and J by 10 bases, with 18 bases between them. DNA of the CDR3: TGTGCCAGCAGCATAGACGGGAGTTCGATTCAGTACTTC. Protein: CASSIDGSSIQYF.

The chain recombines TRBV30 with TRBJ1-1; the D is unclear. Germline CDR1 reads GTSNPN; CDR2 reads SVGIG (reference sequence). Deletions cut 4 bases from V and 1 base from J, with 10 bases between. The CDR3 spans 13 residues. Here the CDR3 reads CAWNHDGNTEAFF. Written as DNA, the CDR3 is TGTGCCTGGAACCACGACGGGAACACTGAAGCTTTCTTT.

V is TRBV10-2 and J is TRBJ2-2; D not certain. With 6 bases removed from V and 4 bases from J, the gap between germline ends came to 15 bases. The germline CDR1 and CDR2 sequences are WSHSY and SAAADI. The CDR3 is 15 residues long. This chain's CDR3 is CASRVLRRSTGELFF. CDR3 in DNA: TGCGCCAGCAGAGTGTTGAGACGGAGCACCGGGGAGCTGTTTTTT.

V and J are TRBV7-2 and TRBJ1-1; 11 bases agree with TRBD1. Germline V CDR1 and CDR2: SGHTA, FQGNSA. Trimming removed 1 base from V and 1 base from J; junction bases left unmatched: 14. This CDR3 spans 20 amino acids. CDR3: CASSLGLAWTGGGKNTEAFF. The CDR3 DNA is TGTGCCAGCAGCTTAGGACTGGCCTGGACAGGGGGCGGAAAGAACACTGAAGCTTTCTTT.

This clonotype was found a few times. This chain links TRBV7-8 with TRBJ1-6, with 9 bases aligning to TRBD1. The ends lost 1 base at V and 9 bases at J; junction bases unmatched: 4. The CDR3 sequence is 15 residues long. CDR1 is SGHVS and CDR2 is FQNEAQ in the germline V gene. The CDR3 spells CASSLGGTGFSPLHF. CDR3 DNA: TGTGCCAGCAGCTTAGGCGGGACAGGGTTTTCACCCCTCCACTTT.

The chain is built from TRBV6-2 or TRBV6-3 and TRBJ1-2, with no clear D. Germline-derived CDR1 and CDR2 are MNHEY and SVGEGT. This CDR3 contains 14 residues. V was pared by 2 bases and J by 4 bases, with 11 bases between. The CDR3 sequence: CASSYGSGSYGYTF. In DNA form, the CDR3 reads TGTGCCAGCAGTTACGGGTCTGGTTCCTATGGCTACACCTTC.

This clonotype was counted a few times. CDR3 nucleotide sequence: TGCGCCAGCAGCCAAACCCCTAGGGCAGATACGCAGTATTTT. Translation: CASSQTPRADTQYF. The V call is TRBV4-3, the J call TRBJ2-3; D not certain. With 2 bases removed from V and 4 bases from J, the gap between germline ends came to 10 bases. There are 14 residues in the CDR3. Germline lookup yields CDR1 LGHNA and CDR2 YSLEER.

This chain links TRBV15 with TRBJ1-2, with a tentative D call TRBD1 (5 bases). The V end lost 3 bases, the J end lost 2 bases, and 10 bases lay between the germline ends. The CDR3 runs 14 residues. CDR1 is LNHNV, CDR2 YYDKDF, per germline (reference sequence). CDR3 in amino acids: CATSSAGTNYGYTF. CDR3 coding DNA: TGTGCCACCAGCAGCGCAGGGACGAACTATGGCTACACCTTC.

This clonotype was seen more than once but under ten times. The rearrangement links TRBV9 to TRBJ2-3; the D is unclear. This CDR3 comprises 14 residues. Germline V gene sequence: CDR1 SGDLS, CDR2 YYNGEE. The V and J ends lost 1 base and 0 bases respectively, with 6 bases between them. The CDR3 loop is CASSVSDSTDTQYF. The CDR3 coding sequence is TGTGCCAGCAGCGTATCCGATAGCACAGATACGCAGTATTTT.

The CDR3, as DNA: TGCAGTGCTAGACAGGGACTCTACAATGAGCAGTTCTTC. Translated: CSARQGLYNEQFF. The gene calls are TRBV20-1 and TRBJ2-1; D may be TRBD2 (6 bases). The CDR3 loop spans 13 amino acids. V was shortened by 2 bases and J by 3 bases, with 8 bases between the two germline ends. Germline loops: CDR1 DFQATT, CDR2 SNEGSKA (reference sequence).

This clonotype was found a few times. DNA for the CDR3: TGTGCCAGCAGCCTAGGCAGGGTCTCAAGCTACAATGAGCAGTTCTTC. This codes for CASSLGRVSSYNEQFF. J is TRBJ2-1 and V is TRBV7-8; weak D call: TRBD1 (5 bases). CDR1 and CDR2 (germline): SGHVS, FQNEAQ. The V and J ends lost 5 bases and 3 bases respectively, with 17 bases between them. The CDR3 totals 16 residues.

The rearrangement joins TRBV6-5 to TRBJ2-7; tentatively, D is TRBD2 (5 bases). This CDR3 contains 15 residues. Germline V gene lookup returns CDR1 MNHEY and CDR2 SVGAGI. Between the trimmed V and J ends, which lost 1 base and 5 bases, there was a span of 15 bases. In DNA, the CDR3 is TGTGCCAGCAGTTACTACCCAGAGGGAAATAACGAGCAGTACTTC. This sequence encodes CASSYYPEGNNEQYF.

The rearrangement uses TRBV19 and TRBJ2-3; no firm D call. CDR3 length: 14 residues. Trimming stripped 5 bases from V and 0 bases from J, with 9 bases between. The germline gives CDR1 LNHDA, CDR2 SQIVND (reference sequence). Here the CDR3 DNA reads TGTGCCAGTAGTCCCCTACAGAGCACAGATACGCAGTATTTT. This gives the protein CASSPLQSTDTQYF. Looking up the rest from reference TRBV19 and TRBJ2-3 gives the full variable domain: DGGITQSPKYLFRKEGQNVTLSCEQNLNHDAMYWYRQDPGQGLRLIYYSQIVNDFQKGDIAEGYSVSREKKESFPLTVTSAQKNPTAFYLCASSPLQSTDTQYFGPGTRLTVL.

This rearrangement joins TRBV7-8 to TRBJ1-5; D unclear. The CDR3 runs 14 residues. Germline V CDR1 and CDR2: SGHVS, FQNEAQ. V lost 4 bases and J 2 bases, leaving 9 bases between the germline ends. This CDR3 is CASSSKRGNQPQHF. CDR3 nucleotide sequence: TGTGCCAGCAGCTCTAAAAGGGGCAATCAGCCCCAGCATTTT.

The chain combines TRBV7-2 with TRBJ1-5; D not certain. V was clipped by 5 bases and J by 7 bases, with 9 bases between them. CDR3 size: 12 residues. Germline V CDR1 and CDR2: SGHTA, FQGNSA. The CDR3: CASSIGWQPQHF. CDR3 bases: TGTGCCAGCAGCATCGGTTGGCAGCCCCAGCATTTT.

The chain combines TRBV15 with TRBJ1-2, with 7 bases that match TRBD1. The germline V gene encodes CDR1 LNHNV and CDR2 YYDKDF (reference sequence). J lost 0 bases, V lost 4 bases, and 20 bases had no gene match. There are 20 residues in the CDR3. The DNA for the CDR3 is TGTGCCACCAGCAACCTTATAGGGGGGGACAGCCACCAAGCTAACTATGGCTACACCTTC. Residues: CATSNLIGGDSHQANYGYTF.

This clonotype was found a few times. The chain combines TRBV29-1 with TRBJ2-3; 8 bases agree with TRBD1. CDR3 length: 14 amino acids. In germline, CDR1 is SQVTM, CDR2 ANQGSEA. After removal of 5 bases from V and 5 bases from J, the junction contained 9 bases not matched to a gene. The CDR3 DNA is TGCAGCGTTTTCTCCAGGGGGCTGGTAGATACGCAGTATTTT. This gives the protein CSVFSRGLVDTQYF.

This clonotype appeared a few times. The genes are TRBV7-2 and TRBJ2-3; TRBD2 matches at 15 bases. The CDR3 extends over 16 amino acids. The V gene's germline CDR1 is SGHTA and CDR2 FQGNSA. With 4 bases clipped from V and 6 bases from J, the junction kept 5 bases outside the gene matches. In nucleotides, the CDR3 is TGTGCCAGCAGCTCGGGACTAGCGGGGGGTCATGATACGCAGTATTTT. Its protein product is CASSSGLAGGHDTQYF.